Included here is one TCR beta chain sequence, with context. The antigen is unknown. These data come from a study of human T cells and chemical hapten exposure. Study as a whole: Variation in per-sample TCR yields came mainly from small pooled library volume differences. Study-level points and caveats: Among TCRs, those above 1 in 1000 frequency were unaffected by DPC sensitization.

Unique molecular identifiers were attached to individual cDNA molecules during library preparation. TCRdb itself ran the reads through MiXCR, one entry per CDR3 protein. This table holds fewer than 150,000 distinct CDR3 sequences, 8% to 9.5% found once. Whole blood, unfractionated, served as the material for total RNA extraction. The ends were cut back, 2 bases at V and 2 bases at J, with 12 bases in the middle. The germline V gene encodes CDR1 KGHSH and CDR2 LQKENI. The CDR3 sequence is 15 residues long. The rearrangement links TRBV18 to TRBJ2-5, with D possibly matching TRBD2 (7 bases). The sequenced material came from whole blood. The sequence was obtained from a human donor in good health. Some clones in this sample may be carry-over from other donors' samples. CDR3 sequence: CASSPRGGVQETQYF. The CDR3 nucleotides read TGTGCCAGCTCACCAAGAGGGGGGGTTCAAGAGACCCAGTACTTC. The full variable domain, with the rest looked up from reference TRBV18 and TRBJ2-5, is NAGVMQNPRHLVRRRGQEARLRCSPMKGHSHVYWYRQLPEEGLKFMVYLQKENIIDESGMPKERFSAEFPKEGPSILRIQQVVRGDSAAYFCASSPRGGVQETQYFGPGTRLLVL.